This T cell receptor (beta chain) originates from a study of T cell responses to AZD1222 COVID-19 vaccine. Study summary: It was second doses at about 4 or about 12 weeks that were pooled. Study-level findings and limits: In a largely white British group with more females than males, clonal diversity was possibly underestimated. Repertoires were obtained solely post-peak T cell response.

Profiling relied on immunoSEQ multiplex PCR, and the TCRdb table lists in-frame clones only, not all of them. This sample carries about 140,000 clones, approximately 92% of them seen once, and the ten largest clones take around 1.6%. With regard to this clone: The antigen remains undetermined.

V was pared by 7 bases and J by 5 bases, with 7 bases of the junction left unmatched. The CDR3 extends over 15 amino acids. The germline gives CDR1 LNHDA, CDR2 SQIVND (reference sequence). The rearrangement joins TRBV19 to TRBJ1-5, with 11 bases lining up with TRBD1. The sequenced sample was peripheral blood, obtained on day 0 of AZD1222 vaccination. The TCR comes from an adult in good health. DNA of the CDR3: TGTGCCAGTACTAGGGACAGGGGGAGGCATCAGCCCCAGCATTTT. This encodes CASTRDRGRHQPQHF.